This T cell receptor (beta chain) was recorded in a study of OX40 agonist ivuxolimab in advanced cancers. The wider study: Aged about 23 to 80 with a mean of roughly 65 years, they were roughly 83% male.

With respect to this clone: Its antigen remains unknown.

In germline, CDR1 is SNHLY, CDR2 FYNNEI. With 9 bases removed from V and 0 bases from J, the gap between germline ends came to 13 bases. CDR3 size: 14 residues. Findings and caveats of the study: People who partly responded at 0.1-3.0 mg/kg had some of the least clonal expansion seen.

TCRdb keeps only in-frame clones here, not all; method: immunoSEQ multiplex PCR. Of more than 85,000 clones listed, roughly 85% were seen once; the top ten hold under 0.55%. This rearrangement joins TRBV2 to TRBJ2-3; D is perhaps TRBD1 (5 bases). This clonotype was obtained from an adult with an advanced solid tumor such as melanoma, head and neck, liver or kidney cancer. This sample comprised CD4+ or CD8+ T cells sorted from blood, obtained in a trial of the OX40 agonist ivuxolimab. CDR3 in amino acids: CARERGSSTDTQYF. The DNA for the CDR3 is TGTGCCAGGGAAAGGGGCTCTAGCACAGATACGCAGTATTTT.